The 14 T cell receptor beta chains given below trace back to one sample, sequenced in a study of low-dose radiotherapy and immunotherapy resistance in tumors. TRAV and TRBV primers primed cDNA for both TCRalpha and TCRbeta. TCRs were put through approximately 20 PCR cycles of amplification with Phusion. A constant-region primer and the V-primer adapter served as the primer pair. Each CDR3 protein gets one entry after TCRdb re-called the reads with MiXCR. The sample lists fewer than 20,000 distinct CDR3 sequences, around two thirds occurring once. These receptors all come from a human donor with advanced metastatic prostate, ovarian, gallbladder or colorectal cancer (not recorded which). This table probably holds off-target reads from a library built for another chain.

V usage is TRBV10-3 and J usage is TRBJ2-7, with D uncertain. This CDR3 contains 15 residues. The V end was cut by 2 bases, the J end by 2 bases, with 13 bases between. Germline CDR1 ENHRY, CDR2 SYGVKD. CDR3 DNA sequence: TGTGCCATCAGTGAGGCGGTCGGCTTCACCTACGAGCAGTACTTC. Amino acid sequence: CAISEAVGFTYEQYF.

This clonotype came up a few times. The V call is TRBV28, the J call TRBJ1-2; D gene unclear. This CDR3 is built from 14 residues. In germline, CDR1 is MDHEN, CDR2 SYDVKM. Trimming removed 2 bases at V and 2 bases at J, with 9 bases between. Written as DNA, the CDR3 is TGTGCCAGCAGTTTAAGCCTGGGCAACTATGGCTACACCTTC. It translates to CASSLSLGNYGYTF.

The chain uses TRBV11-2 and TRBJ2-3, with D uncertain. Germline CDR1 SGHAT, CDR2 FQNNGV. The CDR3 loop spans 13 amino acids. Trimming stripped 5 bases from V and 0 bases from J, with 6 bases between. The CDR3 nucleotides are TGTGCCAGCAGCCCCTTCAGCACAGATACGCAGTATTTT. Translated: CASSPFSTDTQYF.

The rearrangement uses TRBV4-1 and TRBJ2-5; 14 nucleotides agree with TRBD2. The V gene end was trimmed by 4 bases and the J gene end by 0 bases; junction bases not matched to a gene: 7. Looked up from germline, CDR1 is MGHRA and CDR2 is YSYEKL. The CDR3 has 18 amino acids. DNA of the CDR3: TGCGCCAGCAGCCCCGGACTAGCGGGAGGCGCGTACCAAGAGACCCAGTACTTC. This gives the protein CASSPGLAGGAYQETQYF.

This clonotype occurred once. The chain carries TRBV9 and TRBJ2-1, with 7 bases aligning to TRBD2. V trimming: 0 bases; J trimming: 11 bases; junction bases outside the gene matches: 8. The CDR3 is made up of 14 amino acids. Germline loops: CDR1 SGDLS, CDR2 YYNGEE. Here the CDR3 DNA reads TGTGCCAGCAGCGTAGTGGGAAGGACTAGTCAGCAGTTCTTC. Its protein product is CASSVVGRTSQQFF.

This clonotype was recorded only once. The rearrangement joins TRBV5-1 to TRBJ1-2, with D uncertain. Germline assignment: CDR1 SGHRS and CDR2 YFSETQ. The CDR3 extends over 12 amino acids. V lost 0 bases and J 7 bases, leaving 7 bases between the germline ends. CDR3 loop: CASSLEPGGYTF. Written as DNA, the CDR3 is TGCGCCAGCAGCTTGGAGCCTGGTGGCTACACCTTC.

The chain employs TRBV4-2 and TRBJ2-7; 8 positions match TRBD2. The CDR3 is made up of 16 amino acids. In germline, CDR1 is LGHNA, CDR2 YNFKEQ. J was trimmed by 5 bases and V by 2 bases; bases with no gene match: 11. The CDR3 protein is CASSQPKAGVYHEQYF. The CDR3, as DNA: TGTGCCAGCAGCCAACCTAAAGCGGGAGTCTACCACGAGCAGTACTTC.

The rearrangement links TRBV5-1 to TRBJ2-7; 8 positions agree with TRBD1. Germline V gives CDR1 SGHRS, CDR2 YFSETQ. CDR3 size: 15 residues. Trimming at V came to 4 bases and at J to 4 bases, leaving 10 bases not matched to a gene. As DNA, the CDR3 is TGCGCCAGCAGCCCCTCTAGGACAGGGATATACGAGCAGTACTTC. Translating it yields CASSPSRTGIYEQYF. The complete variable domain, with remaining parts taken from reference TRBV5-1 and TRBJ2-7, reads KAGVTQTPRYLIKTRGQQVTLSCSPISGHRSVSWYQQTPGQGLQFLFEYFSETQRNKGNFPGRFSGRQFSNSRSEMNVSTLELGDSALYLCASSPSRTGIYEQYFGPGTRLTVT.

The table lists this clonotype with a few counts. The J gene is TRBJ1-3, the V gene TRBV4-1; D is undetermined. The CDR3 has 16 amino acids. In germline, CDR1 is MGHRA, CDR2 YSYEKL. Trimming shortened V by 1 base and J by 1 base, and 11 bases separated the two germline ends. CDR3 nucleotides: TGCGCCAGCAGCCAAGGGGATTATACTTCTGGAAACACCATATATTTT. Protein: CASSQGDYTSGNTIYF.

The chain uses TRBV28 and TRBJ2-7; D could derive from TRBD1 or TRBD2 (5 bases each). Trimming took off 6 bases at V and 3 bases at J, with 18 bases between the two ends. The germline V gene has CDR1 MDHEN and CDR2 SYDVKM. This CDR3 has 15 residues. CDR3 loop: CASSLPDGAVYEQYF. Written as DNA, the CDR3 is TGTGCCAGCAGCCTACCCGACGGGGCGGTCTACGAGCAGTACTTC.

This clonotype was recorded a few times. This chain links TRBV28 with TRBJ2-1; D is perhaps TRBD1 (5 bases). The CDR3 has 15 residues. Germline CDR1 reads MDHEN; CDR2 reads SYDVKM. V lost 5 bases to trimming and J lost 0 bases, with 11 bases between them. The CDR3 DNA sequence: TGTGCCAGCAGTGACAGCTGGCCCTCCTACAATGAGCAGTTCTTC. This gives the protein CASSDSWPSYNEQFF.

The rearrangement links TRBV7-9 to TRBJ2-2; D is ambiguous. CDR1 and CDR2 (germline): SEHNR, FQNEAQ (reference sequence). The CDR3 loop spans 15 amino acids. V was pared by 2 bases and J by 0 bases, with 7 bases between. This chain's CDR3 is CASSLNAANTGELFF. DNA for the CDR3: TGTGCCAGCAGCTTAAACGCGGCGAACACCGGGGAGCTGTTTTTT.

The chain recombines TRBV2 with TRBJ2-1; D ambiguous. In germline, CDR1 is SNHLY, CDR2 FYNNEI. V was pared by 1 base and J by 15 bases, with 13 bases between. This CDR3 has 12 residues. The CDR3 coding sequence is TGTGCCAGCAGTGAAGGGCTCTACCCACGGTTCTTC. It is translated as CASSEGLYPRFF.

This clonotype was counted once. In DNA form, the CDR3 reads TGTGCCAGCAGCTTACTAGCGGTGGCAGATACGCAGTATTTT. Amino acid sequence: CASSLLAVADTQYF. The chain has TRBV5-6 and TRBJ2-3; 8 bases line up with TRBD2. This CDR3 region has 14 residues. The junction had 3 bases not matched to a gene; V was cut back by 2 bases and J by 4 bases. Germline V gives CDR1 SGHDT, CDR2 YYEEEE.